This TCR beta chain was captured in a study of blood T cell repertoires in COVID-19. This CDR3 is 17 amino acids long. Germline CDR1 and CDR2: SGDLS and YYNGEE. V shed 0 bases and J 4 bases; nucleotides not matched to a gene: 9. Generated by immunoSEQ multiplex PCR, the TCRdb table keeps only in-frame clones and is missing some. The sample holds roughly 70,000 clones, 86% seen once. This TCR was recovered from a man aged 65 to 79 with active COVID-19. The rearrangement links TRBV9 to TRBJ2-1; TRBD2 aligns across 8 bases. Sequencing was carried out using peripheral blood. The CDR3 DNA reads TGTGCCAGCAGCGTAGGAGCGCGGACTAGCAGTTACAATGAGCAGTTCTTC. Amino acids: CASSVGARTSSYNEQFF.